This record concerns one T cell receptor (beta chain) sequence. The data belong to a study of CD8 T cells in Susac syndrome. TEMRA cells were FACS-enriched and CD8+ and CD4+ T cells negatively isolated. The authors reverse transcribed about 0.5 to 1 ug RNA with random hexamers. TCR beta CDR3 was amplified by immunoSEQ covering 54 Vbeta and 13 Jbeta. TCRdb analysed the immunoSEQ multiplex PCR reads with MiXCR anew, one entry per CDR3 protein. The sample holds about 250,000 distinct CDR3 sequences, around 95% seen once. Specimen: CD4+ T cells from PBMCs. The clonotype originates from a human donor with multiple sclerosis.

Written as DNA, the CDR3 is TGTGCCAGCAGCGTAGTAGCTAGCGGGTCGTTATCCCACAATGAGCAGTTCTTC. Translating gives CASSVVASGSLSHNEQFF. V gene TRBV9 combines with J gene TRBJ2-1, with TRBD2 identical over 8 bases. The CDR3 contains 18 residues. V shed 0 bases and J 5 bases; nucleotides not matched to a gene: 13. CDR1 is SGDLS, CDR2 YYNGEE, per germline.